The sequence of this T cell receptor (beta chain) was determined in a study of T cell responses to AZD1222 COVID-19 vaccine. Clones were read by immunoSEQ multiplex PCR, and TCRdb kept only the in-frame ones, dropping some. The sample contains under 150,000 clones, more than 85% of which appear only once. The CDR3 loop spans 15 amino acids. The V gene's germline CDR1 is SGDLS and CDR2 YYNGEE. V dropped 4 bases and J dropped 1; count of bases not matched to a gene: 7. The chain combines TRBV9 with TRBJ1-1; 7 bases are shared with TRBD1. The sequencing used peripheral blood, collected 28 days after the second AZD1222 dose. The TCR comes from an adult who received the AZD1222 COVID-19 vaccine. The CDR3 is CASSPEGQRNTEAFF. CDR3 nucleotide sequence: TGTGCCAGCAGCCCCGAGGGACAGAGGAACACTGAAGCTTTCTTT.